A single sample gave rise to the 10 T cell receptor beta chains below, sequenced in a study of shared clonotypes between healthy human individuals. Sequencing was performed with immunoSEQ multiplex PCR; in TCRdb, only in-frame clones are kept and a portion is missing. The sample shows more than 2 million clones, 85% to 95% of them seen only once. The sample consisted of naive CD4+ T cells sorted from blood. As to subset: CD45RA+ positively selected. These receptors were collected from a man younger than 35 in good health.

The chain carries TRBV10-1 and TRBJ2-3, with D hard to call. In germline, CDR1 is WNHNN, CDR2 SYGVQD (reference sequence). V lost 2 bases and J lost 8, with 8 bases in between. The CDR3 has 12 amino acids. In nucleotides, the CDR3 is TGCGCCAGCAGTGAGGGGAAGAGTACGCAGTATTTT. Translated: CASSEGKSTQYF.

The chain combines TRBV7-8 with TRBJ1-6, with D perhaps TRBD1 (5 bases). The CDR3 has 17 amino acids. Germline CDR1 is SGHVS and CDR2 is FQNEAQ. Deletions cut 1 base from V and 3 bases from J, with 13 bases between. The CDR3 reads CASSLVSGKGYNSPLHF. The CDR3 DNA follows: TGTGCCAGCAGCTTAGTTTCAGGGAAGGGCTATAATTCACCCCTCCACTTT.

The chain links TRBV7-9 to TRBJ2-2, with D possibly TRBD1 on 7 matching bases. The CDR3 extends over 17 amino acids. Germline V CDR1 and CDR2: SEHNR, FQNEAQ (reference sequence). With 5 bases removed from V and 5 bases from J, the gap between germline ends came to 21 bases. CDR3 protein: CASSPQRAGGGTGELFF. The CDR3 DNA sequence: TGTGCCAGCAGCCCTCAGAGGGCAGGGGGAGGAACCGGGGAGCTGTTTTTT.

This chain uses TRBV7-9 with TRBJ1-6, with D possibly matching TRBD1 (5 bases). CDR3 length: 15 amino acids. Germline CDR1 and CDR2: SEHNR and FQNEAQ (reference sequence). Trimming pared 5 bases from V and 6 bases from J, leaving 14 bases between. DNA of the CDR3: TGTGCCAGCAGCCTAGGACCGGGACCTAATTCACCCCTCCACTTT. Encoded protein: CASSLGPGPNSPLHF. The whole variable domain, remainder taken from reference TRBV7-9 and TRBJ1-6, is DTGVSQNPRHKITKRGQNVTFRCDPISEHNRLYWYRQTLGQGPEFLTYFQNEAQLEKSRLLSDRFSAERPKGSFSTLEIQRTEQGDSAMYLCASSLGPGPNSPLHFGNGTRLTVT.

The V and J genes are TRBV28 and TRBJ2-7, with 8 bases aligning to TRBD1. Germline V gene data show CDR1 as MDHEN and CDR2 as SYDVKM. Trimming cost V 5 bases and J 4 bases; bases outside gene matches: 4. The CDR3 covers 13 residues. CDR3 bases: TGTGCCAGCAGTCGGACAGGGCGGTACGAGCAGTACTTC. It codes for CASSRTGRYEQYF.

The chain uses TRBV19 and TRBJ2-3; D is ambiguous. The length of the CDR3 is 15 residues. Trimming shortened V by 5 bases and J by 2 bases, and 14 bases separated the two germline ends. Per the germline V gene, CDR1 is LNHDA and CDR2 is SQIVND (reference sequence). This CDR3 reads CASSPLDTFTDTQYF. Here the CDR3 DNA reads TGTGCCAGTAGTCCCTTAGACACCTTCACAGATACGCAGTATTTT.

This clone was picked up one time. The rearrangement joins TRBV11-2 to TRBJ1-2, with D possibly being TRBD1 (5 bases). This CDR3 region has 15 residues. Germline CDR1 SGHAT, CDR2 FQNNGV. V dropped 3 bases and J dropped 6 bases, with 17 bases sitting between them. CDR3 DNA sequence: TGTGCCAGCAGCTTGGACTTGGGGGTTGGGGATGGCTACACCTTC. It is translated as CASSLDLGVGDGYTF.

The chain links TRBV6-5 to TRBJ1-2; 8 bases match TRBD1. V was pared by 4 bases and J by 0 bases, with 7 bases of the junction left unmatched. The CDR3 is 16 amino acids. The germline gives CDR1 MNHEY, CDR2 SVGAGI. In DNA form, the CDR3 reads TGTGCCAGCAGTTCAGGGACAGGACGCACTAACTATGGCTACACCTTC. It translates to CASSSGTGRTNYGYTF.

To note about this clone: Within the sample, other DNA sequences also encode this same CDR3. The chain joins TRBV6-6 to TRBJ2-3; TRBD1 might be the D (6 bases). Trimming shortened V by 0 bases and J by 3 bases, and 7 bases separated the two germline ends. The germline gives CDR1 MNHNY, CDR2 SVGAGI (reference sequence). The CDR3 sequence is 14 residues long. The CDR3 DNA follows: TGTGCCAGCAGTTACTCAGGGGGAACAGATACGCAGTATTTT. Protein sequence: CASSYSGGTDTQYF.

V and J are TRBV5-6 and TRBJ1-1; D is perhaps TRBD1 (5 bases). Germline values: CDR1 SGHDT, CDR2 YYEEEE. The CDR3 totals 15 residues. V shed 0 bases and J shed 3 bases, with 12 bases lying between them. The CDR3 DNA reads as TGTGCCAGCAGCTTGGTTATGGGAGGGGACACTGAAGCTTTCTTT. Translation: CASSLVMGGDTEAFF.